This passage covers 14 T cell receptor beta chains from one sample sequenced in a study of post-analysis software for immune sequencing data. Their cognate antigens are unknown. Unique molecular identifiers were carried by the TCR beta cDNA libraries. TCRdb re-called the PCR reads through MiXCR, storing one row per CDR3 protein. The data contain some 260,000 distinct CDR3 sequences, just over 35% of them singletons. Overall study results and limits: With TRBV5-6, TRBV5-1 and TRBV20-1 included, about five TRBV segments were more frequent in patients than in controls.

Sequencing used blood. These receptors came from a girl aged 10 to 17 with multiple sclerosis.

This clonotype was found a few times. The CDR3 spells CASSPRLAGGSSGANVLTF. The DNA for the CDR3 is TGTGCCAGCAGCCCCCGACTAGCGGGGGGATCCTCTGGGGCCAACGTCCTGACTTTC. The rearrangement uses TRBV7-2 and TRBJ2-6, with 13 bases fitting TRBD2. The CDR3 totals 19 residues. V gave up 5 bases and J gave up 0 bases; unmatched junction bases: 7. CDR1 SGHTA and CDR2 FQGNSA come from the germline V gene.

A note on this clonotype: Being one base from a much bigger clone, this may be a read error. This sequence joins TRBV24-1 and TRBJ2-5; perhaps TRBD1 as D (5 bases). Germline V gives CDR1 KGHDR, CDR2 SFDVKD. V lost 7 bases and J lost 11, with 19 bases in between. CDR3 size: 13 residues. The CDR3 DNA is TGTGCCACCAGCAAAGGGGTGCGCAATGAGCAGTACTTC. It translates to CATSKGVRNEQYF.

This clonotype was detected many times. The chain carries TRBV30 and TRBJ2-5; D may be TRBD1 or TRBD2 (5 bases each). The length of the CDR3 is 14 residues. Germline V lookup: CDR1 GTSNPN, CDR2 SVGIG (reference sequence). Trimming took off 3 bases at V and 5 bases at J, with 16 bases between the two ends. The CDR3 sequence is CAWREGRRQETQYF. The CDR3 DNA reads TGTGCCTGGAGAGAGGGACGGAGGCAGGAGACCCAGTACTTC. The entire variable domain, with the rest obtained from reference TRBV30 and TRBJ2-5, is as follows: SQTIHQWPATLVQPVGSPLSLECTVEGTSNPNLYWYRQAAGRGLQLLFYSVGIGQISSEVPQNLSASRPQDRQFILSSKKLLLSDSGFYLCAWREGRRQETQYFGPGTRLLVL.

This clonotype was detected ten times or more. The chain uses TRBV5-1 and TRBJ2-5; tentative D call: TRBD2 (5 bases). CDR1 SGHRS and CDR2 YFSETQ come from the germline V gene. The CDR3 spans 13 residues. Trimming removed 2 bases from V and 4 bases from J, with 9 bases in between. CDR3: CASSFPSGETQYF. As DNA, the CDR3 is TGCGCCAGCAGCTTCCCCAGCGGAGAGACCCAGTACTTC.

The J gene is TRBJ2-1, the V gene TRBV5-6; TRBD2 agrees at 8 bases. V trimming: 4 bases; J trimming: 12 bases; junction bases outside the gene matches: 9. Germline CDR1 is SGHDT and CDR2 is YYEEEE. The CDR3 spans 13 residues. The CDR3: CASSPTSALAQFF. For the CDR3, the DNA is TGTGCCAGCAGCCCGACTAGCGCCCTTGCGCAGTTCTTC.

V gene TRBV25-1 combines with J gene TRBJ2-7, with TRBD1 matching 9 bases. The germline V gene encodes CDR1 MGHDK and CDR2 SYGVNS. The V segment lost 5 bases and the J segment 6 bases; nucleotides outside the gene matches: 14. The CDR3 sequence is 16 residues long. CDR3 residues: CASSNARTGDNGEQYF. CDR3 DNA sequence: TGTGCCAGCAGTAACGCTCGGACAGGGGATAACGGCGAGCAGTACTTC.

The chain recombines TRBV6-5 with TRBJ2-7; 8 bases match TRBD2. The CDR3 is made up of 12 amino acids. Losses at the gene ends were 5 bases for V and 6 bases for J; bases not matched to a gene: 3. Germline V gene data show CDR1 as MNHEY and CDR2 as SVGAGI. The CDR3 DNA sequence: TGTGCCAGCAGTCGTACTAGCGGCGAGCAGTACTTC. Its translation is CASSRTSGEQYF.

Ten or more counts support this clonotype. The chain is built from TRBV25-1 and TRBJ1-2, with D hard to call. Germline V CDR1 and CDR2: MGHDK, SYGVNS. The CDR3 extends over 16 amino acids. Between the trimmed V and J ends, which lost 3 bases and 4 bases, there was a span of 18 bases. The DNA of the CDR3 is TGTGCCAGCAGTGATGGGTTACGCCGTTTGGGCTATGGCTACACCTTC. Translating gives CASSDGLRRLGYGYTF.

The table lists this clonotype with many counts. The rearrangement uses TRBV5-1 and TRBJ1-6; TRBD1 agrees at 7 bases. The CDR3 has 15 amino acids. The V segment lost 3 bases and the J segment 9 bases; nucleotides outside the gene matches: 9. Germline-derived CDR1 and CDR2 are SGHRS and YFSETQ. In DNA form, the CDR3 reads TGCGCCAGCAGCTCGACGGGACAGTCCGGTTCACCCCTCCACTTT. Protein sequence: CASSSTGQSGSPLHF.

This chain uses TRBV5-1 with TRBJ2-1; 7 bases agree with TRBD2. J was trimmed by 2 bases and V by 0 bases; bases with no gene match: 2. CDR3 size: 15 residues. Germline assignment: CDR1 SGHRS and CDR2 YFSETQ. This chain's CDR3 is CASSLGGTTYNEQFF. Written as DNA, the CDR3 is TGCGCCAGCAGCTTGGGGGGGACTACCTACAATGAGCAGTTCTTC.

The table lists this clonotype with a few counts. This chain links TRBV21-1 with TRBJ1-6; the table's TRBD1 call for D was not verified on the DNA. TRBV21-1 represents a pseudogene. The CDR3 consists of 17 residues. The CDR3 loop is CASSTRITGFYNSPLHF. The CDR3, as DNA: TGTGCCAGCAGCACCCGGATCACAGGGTTTTATAATTCACCCCTCCACTTT.

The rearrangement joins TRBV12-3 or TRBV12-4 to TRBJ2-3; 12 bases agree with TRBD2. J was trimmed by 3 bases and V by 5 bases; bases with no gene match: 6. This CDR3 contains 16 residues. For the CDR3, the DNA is TGTGCCAGCAGTGGCCCCGGGACTAGCGGGACAGATACGCAGTATTTT. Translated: CASSGPGTSGTDTQYF.

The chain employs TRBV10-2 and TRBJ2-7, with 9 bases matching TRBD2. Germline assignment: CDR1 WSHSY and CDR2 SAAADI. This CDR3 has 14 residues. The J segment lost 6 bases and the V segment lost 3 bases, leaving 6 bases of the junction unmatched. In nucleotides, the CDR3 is TGCGCCAGCAGTGATGTAGCGGGAGCCCCCGAGCAGTACTTC. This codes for CASSDVAGAPEQYF.

CDR3 sequence: CASSRGQLDGYTF. CDR3 sequence (DNA): TGTGCCAGCAGCAGAGGACAGTTGGATGGCTACACCTTC. The V call is TRBV6-5, the J call TRBJ1-2, with D possibly matching TRBD1 (6 bases). The CDR3 extends over 13 amino acids. V was clipped by 6 bases and J by 6 bases, with 14 bases between them. Looked up from germline, CDR1 is MNHEY and CDR2 is SVGAGI.